The clone carrying this T cell receptor (beta chain) was seen ten or more times. What it binds is unknown. One entry per CDR3 protein results from TCRdb running MiXCR on the 5' RACE reads. The table includes 30,000 to 45,000 distinct CDR3 sequences, roughly 5% detected once. This record comes from a study of early T cells in non-severe SARS-CoV-2 infection. The wider study: Bulk RNA taken from unsorted whole blood was sequenced, leaving chains unpaired. Points from the study as a whole: There was a bias toward anti-spike CD8 responses in VDJdb matching, which missed private and CD4 specificities.

Sequenced input: whole blood. This clonotype was sampled from an adult who was a healthcare worker with PCR-confirmed SARS-CoV-2 infection or an uninfected control (not recorded which).

CDR3 protein: CASSVPGLSGANVLTF. CDR3 bases: TGTGCCAGCAGTGTCCCTGGCCTCTCTGGGGCCAACGTCCTGACTTTC. The chain employs TRBV6-1 and TRBJ2-6; D remains unclear. Germline CDR1 MNHNS, CDR2 SASEGT. The CDR3 extends over 16 amino acids. Deletions cut 4 bases from V and 0 bases from J, with 10 bases between.